The 26 T cell receptor beta chains presented below share a single source sample, sequenced in a study of vaccination and CD4 T cells after COVID-19 (dated 2022 in TCRdb). Library construction relied on PCR. The sample was run on an Illumina iSeq 100. DNA from cultured CD4+ T cells was subjected to TCR sequencing with the Oncomine TCR Beta short-read assay at the Johns Hopkins FTIC core. Through fastp at Q25 and MiXCR, TCRdb rebuilt clones from the public reads, retaining in-frame beta chains. Rows are unified per CDR3 protein, each entry keeping the most common DNA and genes. The sample table contains around 19,000 distinct CDR3 sequences; only one count was recorded for approximately 63% of them. The top ten constitute around 5.1% of the sample. The antigens of these receptors remain unknown. The sample's treatment or condition label is to be understood as: 10-day PBMC culture with coronavirus spike peptide pools or control peptides (ViraFEST assay).

The sample taken for sequencing was CD4+ T cells from blood, cultured in vitro. The receptors derive from a human donor who had recovered from COVID-19.

The rearrangement links TRBV18 to TRBJ1-3; TRBD1 aligns across 7 bases. The V gene end was trimmed by 3 bases and the J gene end by 3 bases; junction bases not matched to a gene: 11. The CDR3 has 17 residues. Per germline, CDR1 KGHSH and CDR2 LQKENI. The CDR3 DNA reads as TGTGCCAGCTCACCCCCGGGACAGTCTTCAGGTGGAAACACCATATATTTT. Translated, it gives CASSPPGQSSGGNTIYF.

A few counts support this clonotype. The V call is TRBV7-2, the J call TRBJ1-5; D may be TRBD1 (5 bases). Trimming stripped 5 bases from V and 5 bases from J, with 10 bases between. CDR1 is SGHTA and CDR2 is FQGNSA in the germline V gene. The CDR3 length is 13 residues. This chain's CDR3 is CASSPGTYQPQHF. The CDR3 DNA sequence: TGTGCCAGCAGCCCTGGGACCTATCAGCCCCAGCATTTT.

The chain combines TRBV19 with TRBJ1-5; D call uncertain. V was trimmed by 5 bases and J by 0 bases, leaving 17 bases between them. From germline, CDR1 is LNHDA and CDR2 SQIVND (reference sequence). The CDR3 runs to 17 residues. The CDR3 protein is CASSLTEGRYSNQPQHF. The CDR3 DNA reads TGTGCCAGTAGTCTCACGGAAGGCCGTTATAGCAATCAGCCCCAGCATTTT.

CDR3 in DNA: TGTGCCAGTATACCAGGGGCTAGCGGGAGGGTCCACACCGGGGAGCTGTTTTTT. This codes for CASIPGASGRVHTGELFF. This chain connects TRBV19 to TRBJ2-2; 12 bases agree with TRBD2. V trimming: 7 bases; J trimming: 3 bases; junction bases outside the gene matches: 12. The CDR3 loop spans 18 amino acids. CDR1 and CDR2 (germline): LNHDA, SQIVND (reference sequence). The variable domain in full, completed from reference TRBV19 and TRBJ2-2, reads DGGITQSPKYLFRKEGQNVTLSCEQNLNHDAMYWYRQDPGQGLRLIYYSQIVNDFQKGDIAEGYSVSREKKESFPLTVTSAQKNPTAFYLCASIPGASGRVHTGELFFGEGSRLTVL.

The chain has TRBV2 and TRBJ1-2; possible D gene TRBD1, 6 bases. Germline V CDR1 and CDR2: SNHLY, FYNNEI. V lost 2 bases and J lost 0, with 10 bases in between. CDR3 length: 15 amino acids. The CDR3 sequence is CASSERQATNYGYTF. CDR3 bases: TGTGCCAGCAGTGAACGACAGGCCACTAACTATGGCTACACCTTC.

The chain recombines TRBV27 with TRBJ2-1; D is uncertain. V dropped 7 bases and J dropped 4 bases, with 17 bases sitting between them. The germline gives CDR1 MNHEY, CDR2 SMNVEV (reference sequence). This CDR3 region has 15 residues. The CDR3 is CASTPVGWEYNEQFF. In DNA, the CDR3 is TGTGCCAGCACTCCCGTGGGGTGGGAATACAATGAGCAGTTCTTC.

V usage is TRBV15 and J usage is TRBJ1-2; D is perhaps TRBD1 (5 bases). Trimming left V 3 bases short and J 7 bases short, with 24 bases between. Germline-derived CDR1 and CDR2 are LNHNV and YYDKDF (reference sequence). The CDR3 extends over 17 amino acids. The CDR3 bases are TGTGCCACCAGCAGTCTGGGGTCCTTTATTACTACAGGTGGCTACACCTTC. Translated: CATSSLGSFITTGGYTF.

The rearrangement links TRBV10-3 to TRBJ2-5; maybe TRBD2 (5 bases). From germline, CDR1 is ENHRY and CDR2 SYGVKD. V dropped 6 bases and J dropped 5 bases, with 19 bases sitting between them. The CDR3 sequence is 15 residues long. CDR3 loop: CAIRTTVLRRETQYF. Written as DNA, the CDR3 is TGTGCCATCAGAACAACAGTACTAAGGAGGGAGACCCAGTACTTC.

This rearrangement joins TRBV30 to TRBJ2-7; TRBD2 agrees at 7 bases. CDR1 and CDR2 from the germline V gene are GTSNPN and SVGIG (reference sequence). J gave up 10 bases and V 4 bases, and 7 bases lay outside the gene matches. There are 11 residues in the CDR3. For the CDR3, the DNA is TGTGCCTGGAACCTAAGCGGGGAACAGTACTTC. Residues: CAWNLSGEQYF.

V gene TRBV29-1 combines with J gene TRBJ1-1; TRBD1 might be the D (6 bases). The V gene lost 5 bases and the J gene lost 4 bases, with 11 bases spanning the gap. The CDR3 loop spans 12 amino acids. Looked up from germline, CDR1 is SQVTM and CDR2 is ANQGSEA. The CDR3 region is CSVWGAGTEAFF. Written as DNA, the CDR3 is TGCAGCGTTTGGGGGGCAGGCACTGAAGCTTTCTTT.

The CDR3 is CASSLKVGTGRNTGELFF. CDR3 sequence (DNA): TGTGCCAGCAGCTTAAAAGTGGGGACAGGGCGGAACACCGGGGAGCTGTTTTTT. The V call is TRBV7-3, the J call TRBJ2-2, with 9 bases lining up with TRBD1. Germline values: CDR1 SGHTA, CDR2 FQGTGA. The CDR3 is 18 amino acids. The V segment lost 1 base and the J segment 1 base; nucleotides outside the gene matches: 7.

The V and J genes are TRBV5-1 and TRBJ1-5; D is uncertain. Germline assignment: CDR1 SGHRS and CDR2 YFSETQ. The CDR3 has 11 amino acids. V lost 0 bases to trimming and J lost 10 bases, with 5 bases between them. The CDR3 bases are TGCGCCAGCAGCTTGGGGGTCCCCCAGCATTTT. It yields the protein CASSLGVPQHF.

The chain combines TRBV7-9 with TRBJ2-3; a possible D gene is TRBD2 (5 bases). From germline, CDR1 is SEHNR and CDR2 FQNEAQ (reference sequence). Trimming removed 3 bases at V and 1 base at J, with 8 bases between. This CDR3 is 14 amino acids long. Written as DNA, the CDR3 is TGTGCCAGCAGCTTGGGAGTTGGCACAGATACGCAGTATTTT. Protein sequence: CASSLGVGTDTQYF.

This clonotype came up once. The CDR3 DNA reads TGTGCCAGCAGTAAACTACTAGCGAATAAATACAATGAGCAGTTCTTC. Its protein product is CASSKLLANKYNEQFF. V is TRBV6-2 or TRBV6-3 and J is TRBJ2-1; 7 nucleotides agree with TRBD2. The germline gives CDR1 MNHEY, CDR2 SVGEGT. The CDR3 is 16 residues long. With 5 bases clipped from V and 4 bases from J, the junction kept 11 bases outside the gene matches.

The J gene is TRBJ1-1, the V gene TRBV24-1, with a possible D match to TRBD1 (5 bases). V was pared by 10 bases and J by 5 bases, with 10 bases between. Germline V CDR1 and CDR2: KGHDR, SFDVKD. The CDR3 spans 11 residues. The CDR3 loop reads CATGAGTEAFF. As DNA, the CDR3 is TGTGCCACTGGGGCCGGGACTGAAGCTTTCTTT.

The V and J genes are TRBV27 and TRBJ1-1, with no clear D. Trimming pared 3 bases from V and 1 base from J, leaving 18 bases between. This CDR3 is built from 17 residues. Germline CDR1 MNHEY, CDR2 SMNVEV (reference sequence). The CDR3 loop reads CASSLQTVWTANTEAFF. The CDR3 bases are TGTGCCAGCAGTTTGCAGACCGTATGGACGGCGAACACTGAAGCTTTCTTT.

The chain carries TRBV6-1 and TRBJ1-2, with 7 bases that match TRBD1. The V segment lost 6 bases and the J segment 1 base; nucleotides outside the gene matches: 11. The germline V gene encodes CDR1 MNHNS and CDR2 SASEGT. The CDR3 contains 16 residues. This chain's CDR3 is CASSARGAPINYGYTF. CDR3 in DNA: TGTGCCAGCAGCGCCAGGGGGGCCCCCATTAACTATGGCTACACCTTC.

The J gene is TRBJ2-1, the V gene TRBV20-1, with TRBD2 as a possible D gene (5 bases). Germline CDR1 is DFQATT and CDR2 is SNEGSKA (reference sequence). Trimming took 5 bases from V and 0 from J, leaving 11 bases between them. This CDR3 is 14 amino acids long. CDR3 in amino acids: CSAPSGTSYNEQFF. DNA for the CDR3: TGCAGTGCTCCAAGCGGTACCTCCTACAATGAGCAGTTCTTC.

The V gene is TRBV7-9, the J gene TRBJ2-7; no definite D call. The CDR3 spans 13 residues. Deletions cut 4 bases from V and 1 base from J, with 8 bases between. The germline V gene has CDR1 SEHNR and CDR2 FQNEAQ (reference sequence). Here the CDR3 DNA reads TGTGCCAGCAGCTCCGGCCCTTCCTACGAGCAGTACTTC. It specifies CASSSGPSYEQYF.

The chain is built from TRBV24-1 and TRBJ2-5; 8 bases are shared with TRBD1. Germline lookup yields CDR1 KGHDR and CDR2 SFDVKD. The CDR3 contains 14 residues. The J segment lost 4 bases and the V segment lost 3 bases, leaving 3 bases of the junction unmatched. This CDR3 is CATSDLGTGETQYF. DNA of the CDR3: TGTGCCACCAGTGATCTAGGGACAGGAGAGACCCAGTACTTC.

The chain uses TRBV6-2 or TRBV6-3 and TRBJ1-5; D gene unclear. Germline V CDR1 and CDR2: MNHEY, SVGEGT. The V end lost 7 bases, the J end lost 3 bases, and 13 bases lay between the germline ends. The CDR3 runs 14 residues. As DNA, the CDR3 is TGTGCCAGCACCGATAACAGAGTCAATCAGCCCCAGCATTTT. Its protein is CASTDNRVNQPQHF.

V gene TRBV6-1 combines with J gene TRBJ1-5; the D gene is possibly TRBD1 (5 bases). Trimming left V 3 bases short and J 7 bases short, with 7 bases between. This CDR3 comprises 12 residues. Germline loops: CDR1 MNHNS, CDR2 SASEGT. The CDR3 nucleotides read TGTGCCAGCAGTGATGGGGGGCAGCCCCAGCATTTT. Translation gives CASSDGGQPQHF.

J is TRBJ2-5 and V is TRBV10-1, with TRBD1 matching over 9 bases. This CDR3 is built from 14 residues. Per germline, CDR1 WNHNN and CDR2 SYGVQD (reference sequence). Germline trimming cut 4 bases from V and 2 bases from J; bases unmatched to any gene: 2. CDR3 bases: TGCGCCAGCAGTGGCGGGACAGGGCAAGAGACCCAGTACTTC. The encoded protein is CASSGGTGQETQYF.

V is TRBV11-2 and J is TRBJ2-7; possible D gene TRBD1, 5 bases. CDR1 and CDR2 from the germline V gene are SGHAT and FQNNGV. CDR3 length equals 15 residues. V was trimmed by 1 base and J by 5 bases, leaving 15 bases between them. The CDR3 loop is CASSLGAGNRHEQYF. In nucleotides, the CDR3 is TGTGCCAGCAGCTTAGGGGCAGGGAACCGCCACGAGCAGTACTTC.

The chain recombines TRBV25-1 with TRBJ2-7, with 7 bases that match TRBD2. Trimming cost V 4 bases and J 1 base; bases outside gene matches: 7. Germline CDR1 is MGHDK and CDR2 is SYGVNS. The CDR3 runs to 15 residues. CDR3 sequence: CASSVGGGGSYEQYF. Written as DNA, the CDR3 is TGTGCCAGCAGTGTTGGGGGGGGAGGGTCCTACGAGCAGTACTTC.

CDR3 protein: CASSWGLAGGPSEQYF. In DNA, the CDR3 is TGTGCCAGCAGTTGGGGTCTAGCGGGAGGGCCTAGCGAGCAGTACTTC. This chain links TRBV7-2 with TRBJ2-7, with TRBD2 matching over 12 bases. This CDR3 spans 16 amino acids. Per the germline V gene, CDR1 is SGHTA and CDR2 is FQGNSA. The V and J ends lost 6 bases and 6 bases, in that order; junction bases with no gene match: 12.